This T cell receptor beta chain was captured by sequencing in a study of OX40 agonist ivuxolimab in advanced cancers. Study background: Prior anti-PD-1, anti-PD-L1 or anti-CTLA-4 therapy did not bar entry, and 30% to 40% had some.

The study's findings and limits: It was also the case that some nonresponders had low normalized T-cell clonal expansion. Antigen specificity of clonally expanded peripheral T cells was not established. Clonal expansion by week 6 occurred in CD4+ and CD8+ blood T cells (at 0.1 to 3.0 mg/kg).

Clones were read by immunoSEQ multiplex PCR, and TCRdb kept only the in-frame ones, dropping some. The data show fewer than 70,000 clones, around nine tenths seen once. A word on this clone: Its antigen is undetermined.

Per germline, CDR1 MNHEY and CDR2 SMNVEV (reference sequence). The CDR3 is 15 amino acids. The V gene lost 5 bases and the J gene lost 6 bases, with 19 bases spanning the gap. This TCR derives from an adult with an advanced solid tumor such as melanoma, head and neck, liver or kidney cancer. The chain employs TRBV27 and TRBJ1-2, with a weak D call TRBD1 (5 bases). The source material was CD4+ or CD8+ T cells sorted from blood, sampled in a trial of the OX40 agonist ivuxolimab. CDR3 bases: TGTGCCAGCAGTCCGCAGGAGCCCAGGGCTCATGGCTACACCTTC. It codes for CASSPQEPRAHGYTF.